Following are 14 T cell receptor beta chains from one sample sequenced in a study of read filtering for tumor transcriptome and immune sequencing (dated by TCRdb to about 2020). The instrument was an Illumina HiSeq 4000. TCR libraries were built from 300 to 450 ng RNA with the Immunoverse kit, using molecular barcoded adaptors covering alpha/delta and beta/gamma chains. Clones were called with MiXCR by TCRdb after fastp trimmed the public reads at Q25, and only in-frame beta chains were retained. A single entry per CDR3 protein holds the most common genes and DNA from its merged rows. The sample records approximately 59,000 distinct CDR3 sequences, around an eighth of which are singletons. The leading ten clones occupy 16% of the sample. The sequencing input was a population of CD138-negative cells sorted from bone marrow. In the paper's terms, the cell subset or site label means: bone marrow mononuclear cells depleted of CD138+ plasma/myeloma cells by negative magnetic selection. These receptors originate from a donor at least 40 years old with multiple myeloma.

This clonotype showed up many times. The chain combines TRBV12-3 or TRBV12-4 with TRBJ2-2, with a tentative D call TRBD1 (6 bases). V was shortened by 5 bases and J by 3 bases, with 10 bases between the two germline ends. This CDR3 spans 14 amino acids. DNA for the CDR3: TGTGCCAGCAGTCAGGGGTTGGACACCGGGGAGCTGTTTTTT. Protein product: CASSQGLDTGELFF.

A remark on this clonotype: A much larger clone lies one base from this, so it may be a read error. The chain combines TRBV20-1 with TRBJ1-4; D might be TRBD1 (5 bases). Trimming left V 0 bases short and J 0 bases short, with 8 bases between. This CDR3 spans 15 amino acids. Germline V lookup: CDR1 DFQATT, CDR2 SNEGSKA (reference sequence). DNA for the CDR3: TGCAGTGCTAGAGACCACAGGACAACTAATGAAAAACTGTTTTTT. Amino acids: CSARDHRTTNEKLFF.

The rearrangement uses TRBV20-1 and TRBJ2-5, with D possibly matching TRBD2 (6 bases). Trimming took 3 bases from V and 2 from J, leaving 7 bases between them. The CDR3 sequence is 12 residues long. Germline V CDR1 and CDR2: DFQATT, SNEGSKA (reference sequence). CDR3 amino acids: CSASGGQETQYF. CDR3 bases: TGCAGTGCTAGCGGGGGACAAGAGACCCAGTACTTC.

This clonotype was seen repeatedly, ten times or more. The V and J genes are TRBV7-3 and TRBJ1-1; D may be TRBD1 (5 bases). The V end lost 1 base, the J end lost 8 bases, and 11 bases lay between the germline ends. The CDR3 spans 13 residues. CDR1 is SGHTA and CDR2 is FQGTGA in the germline V gene. Here the CDR3 reads CASSLSSWGEAFF. The CDR3 coding sequence is TGTGCCAGCAGCTTAAGTTCATGGGGGGAAGCTTTCTTT.

This clonotype is labeled medium-sized. V usage is TRBV7-2 and J usage is TRBJ1-1; tentative D call: TRBD1 (6 bases). The CDR3 has 13 amino acids. Trimming shortened V by 4 bases and J by 1 base, and 7 bases separated the two germline ends. Germline assignment: CDR1 SGHTA and CDR2 FQGNSA. CDR3 bases: TGTGCCAGCAGCTGGACAGAGAACACTGAAGCTTTCTTT. This translates into CASSWTENTEAFF.

This clonotype was detected ten times or more. J is TRBJ2-5 and V is TRBV5-1; tentatively, D is TRBD2 (6 bases). The germline V gene encodes CDR1 SGHRS and CDR2 YFSETQ. CDR3 size: 15 residues. Trimming cost V 4 bases and J 2 bases, with 15 bases left between them. The DNA of the CDR3 is TGCGCCAGCAGCAAAACCGCCGGGGGACAAGAGACCCAGTACTTC. Its translation is CASSKTAGGQETQYF. The whole variable domain, filled in from reference TRBV5-1 and TRBJ2-5, reads KAGVTQTPRYLIKTRGQQVTLSCSPISGHRSVSWYQQTPGQGLQFLFEYFSETQRNKGNFPGRFSGRQFSNSRSEMNVSTLELGDSALYLCASSKTAGGQETQYFGPGTRLLVL.

This clonotype appeared many times. The rearrangement uses TRBV24-1 and TRBJ2-2; D might be TRBD2 (6 bases). Germline lookup yields CDR1 KGHDR and CDR2 SFDVKD. Trimming took off 5 bases at V and 9 bases at J, with 9 bases between the two ends. This CDR3 spans 12 amino acids. CDR3 sequence (DNA): TGTGCCACCAGTGTCGGGGGAAGGGAGCTGTTTTTT. As protein: CATSVGGRELFF.

The chain couples TRBV11-2 to TRBJ1-3; D remains ambiguous. The V gene's germline CDR1 is SGHAT and CDR2 FQNNGV. There are 14 residues in the CDR3. The germline V and J ends were trimmed by 5 bases and 0 bases, with 8 bases remaining between them. In DNA form, the CDR3 reads TGTGCCAGCAGCATCAACCTCTCTGGAAACACCATATATTTT. Translated: CASSINLSGNTIYF.

This sequence joins TRBV7-2 and TRBJ2-3; possibly TRBD1 for D (6 bases). This CDR3 has 14 residues. Germline CDR1 and CDR2: SGHTA and FQGNSA. Trimming took 3 bases from V and 3 from J, leaving 10 bases between them. The CDR3 sequence: CASSLRGTTDTQYF. DNA for the CDR3: TGTGCCAGCAGCTTGAGGGGGACAACAGATACGCAGTATTTT.

This clonotype has a count of ten or more. The rearrangement uses TRBV7-3 and TRBJ1-2; D remains ambiguous. The V gene's germline CDR1 is SGHTA and CDR2 FQGTGA. The CDR3 is 14 amino acids. Trimming shortened V by 2 bases and J by 2 bases, and 9 bases separated the two germline ends. CDR3 in DNA: TGTGCCAGCAGCTTAGGACCTTCGAACTATGGCTACACCTTC. Its protein product is CASSLGPSNYGYTF.

Points on this clonotype: This may arise from a read error, as a much more abundant clone is one base away. The chain carries TRBV5-1 and TRBJ1-5; tentatively, D is TRBD1 (6 bases). The CDR3 runs to 16 residues. V dropped 0 bases and J dropped 8 bases, with 18 bases sitting between them. CDR1 is SGHRS, CDR2 YFSETQ, per germline. The CDR3 protein is CASSLGGRGLGEPQHF. CDR3 bases: TGCGCCAGCAGCTTGGGGGGACGGGGGCTAGGAGAGCCCCAGCATTTT.

This clonotype came up many times. The chain employs TRBV6-6 and TRBJ2-3; 8 bases line up with TRBD2. Looked up from germline, CDR1 is MNHNY and CDR2 is SVGAGI (reference sequence). The CDR3 extends over 15 amino acids. Unmatched junction bases numbered 6, after V lost 5 bases and J lost 2 bases. The CDR3: CASSTPGGVTDTQYF. In DNA form, the CDR3 reads TGTGCCAGCAGTACGCCCGGGGGGGTCACAGATACGCAGTATTTT.

By sample share, this clonotype is medium-sized (0.01 to 0.1%). The chain recombines TRBV29-1 with TRBJ2-1; D is uncertain. Trimming stripped 5 bases from V and 0 bases from J, with 8 bases between. Germline V gene data show CDR1 as SQVTM and CDR2 as ANQGSEA. The CDR3 loop spans 13 amino acids. In DNA form, the CDR3 reads TGCAGCGTTAGCCAGAGCTCCTACAATGAGCAGTTCTTC. Translating it yields CSVSQSSYNEQFF.

This clonotype was seen ten or more times. V is TRBV7-8 and J is TRBJ1-4, with 8 bases that match TRBD1. Trimming cost V 4 bases and J 8 bases; bases outside gene matches: 9. The CDR3 runs to 15 residues. From germline, CDR1 is SGHVS and CDR2 FQNEAQ. The CDR3 is CASSSPDRVGEKLFF. The CDR3 nucleotides are TGTGCCAGCAGCTCCCCGGACAGGGTCGGCGAAAAACTGTTTTTT.